Sequencing of this T cell receptor (beta chain) was carried out in a study of T-cell memory formation after mild COVID-19. The CDR3 extends over 15 amino acids. The V gene end was trimmed by 8 bases and the J gene end by 3 bases; junction bases not matched to a gene: 4. The germline CDR1 and CDR2 sequences are LNHNV and YYDKDF (reference sequence). This clonotype was observed at least ten times. Its antigen is currently unknown. Study results and limitations: The study found contracting CD4+ clones mainly in CM and EM and contracting CD8+ clones in EMRA. Day 15 to 85 contracting clones showed balanced CD4/CD8; day 15 to 37 expanders favored CD4+.

With constant-segment primers, 5'RACE yielded cDNA libraries of TCR alpha and TCR beta that carried sample barcodes and UMIs. MiXCR, applied by TCRdb to the 5' RACE reads, yields one record per CDR3 protein. The table includes roughly 260,000 distinct CDR3 sequences, 16% detected once. The sample consisted of PBMCs or a T cell subset sorted from them (not recorded which). The chain joins TRBV15 to TRBJ2-6; 10 bases are a match to TRBD1. This sequence originates from a man younger than 30 who had mild COVID-19 (a few samples of this study predate the infection). Cell type and time point are not known. CDR3 sequence: CATATGGRGANVLTF. The CDR3 DNA reads as TGTGCCACCGCGACAGGGGGCCGTGGGGCCAACGTCCTGACTTTC.